Each of the 20 T cell receptor beta chains below was sequenced from the same sample in a study of shared clonotypes between healthy human individuals. The table came from immunoSEQ multiplex PCR; TCRdb's copy has only in-frame clones and leaves some out. The table has about 2.3 million clones, roughly 90% seen once; the top ten hold 0.37%. Sequencing was performed on naive CD4+ T cells from PBMCs. Specified subset: CD45RA+ positively selected. The receptors originated from a man between 18 and 29 years old in good health. Some clones in this sample may be carry-over from other donors' samples.

The gene calls are TRBV5-8 and TRBJ2-6; the D is unclear. There are 16 residues in the CDR3. The ends were cut back, 4 bases at V and 1 base at J, with 12 bases in the middle. Germline CDR1 is SGHTS and CDR2 is YDEGEE. The CDR3 region is CASSPGAVSGANVLTF. The CDR3 nucleotides are TGTGCCAGCAGCCCAGGTGCGGTATCTGGGGCCAACGTCCTGACTTTC. Full variable domain (rest looked up from reference TRBV5-8 and TRBJ2-6): EAGVTQSPTHLIKTRGQQATLRCSPISGHTSVYWYQQALGLGLQFLLWYDEGEERNRGNFPPRFSGRQFPNYSSELNVNALELEDSALYLCASSPGAVSGANVLTFGAGSRLTVL.

This rearrangement joins TRBV11-2 to TRBJ2-1; tentative D call: TRBD2 (5 bases). The CDR3 has 13 amino acids. CDR1 and CDR2 from the germline V gene are SGHAT and FQNNGV. V gave up 3 bases and J gave up 5 bases, with 8 bases separating them. For the CDR3, the DNA is TGTGCCAGCAGCTTTGGACTGCACAATGAGCAGTTCTTC. Amino acid sequence: CASSFGLHNEQFF.

This chain uses TRBV28 with TRBJ2-7, with a tentative D call TRBD1 (6 bases). Germline lookup yields CDR1 MDHEN and CDR2 SYDVKM. This CDR3 spans 15 amino acids. The ends were cut back, 2 bases at V and 2 bases at J, with 13 bases in the middle. This CDR3 is CASSLGATGPYEQYF. CDR3 nucleotides: TGTGCCAGCAGTTTAGGCGCTACAGGGCCCTACGAGCAGTACTTC.

The chain has TRBV7-3 and TRBJ2-1; no clear D. The V end was cut by 1 base, the J end by 8 bases, with 9 bases between. There are 13 residues in the CDR3. Germline CDR1 reads SGHTA; CDR2 reads FQGTGA. CDR3 bases: TGTGCCAGCAGCTTAATCCGCGAGGATGAGCAGTTCTTC. Amino acid sequence: CASSLIREDEQFF.

V and J are TRBV11-2 and TRBJ2-3, with unresolved D. The V and J ends lost 0 bases and 5 bases respectively, with 9 bases between them. There are 14 residues in the CDR3. Germline V gene lookup returns CDR1 SGHAT and CDR2 FQNNGV. The CDR3 nucleotides are TGTGCCAGCAGCTTAGATCAGGTAGTAGATACGCAGTATTTT. It codes for CASSLDQVVDTQYF.

The chain carries TRBV9 and TRBJ1-1, with D uncertain. Germline CDR1 is SGDLS and CDR2 is YYNGEE. The CDR3 is 14 residues long. Trimming left V 0 bases short and J 4 bases short, with 10 bases between. CDR3 protein: CASSVGVERTEAFF. DNA of the CDR3: TGTGCCAGCAGCGTAGGTGTGGAGCGCACTGAAGCTTTCTTT.

The J gene is TRBJ2-6, the V gene TRBV27; D gene uncertain. Trimming took off 5 bases at V and 0 bases at J, with 5 bases between the two ends. CDR3 size: 14 residues. Germline V gene sequence: CDR1 MNHEY, CDR2 SMNVEV (reference sequence). DNA of the CDR3: TGTGCCAGCAGTGACCACTCTGGGGCCAACGTCCTGACTTTC. It encodes CASSDHSGANVLTF.

The chain recombines TRBV19 with TRBJ2-1; 7 bases line up with TRBD2. Germline CDR1 reads LNHDA; CDR2 reads SQIVND (reference sequence). V was clipped by 4 bases and J by 7 bases; unmatched bases: 4. The CDR3 spans 13 residues. The CDR3: CASSSGSWNEQFF. CDR3 sequence (DNA): TGTGCCAGTAGTAGCGGGAGTTGGAATGAGCAGTTCTTC.

V is TRBV11-1 and J is TRBJ2-1; D is unresolved. The CDR3 is 13 residues long. Germline V gives CDR1 SGHAT, CDR2 FQDESV (reference sequence). Trimming removed 4 bases from V and 8 bases from J, with 12 bases in between. In nucleotides, the CDR3 is TGTGCCAGCAGCTACCAGGATAAGGATGAGCAGTTCTTC. This translates into CASSYQDKDEQFF.

The genes are TRBV18 and TRBJ2-4; D uncertain. From germline, CDR1 is KGHSH and CDR2 LQKENI. The CDR3 is 14 residues long. Trimming took off 4 bases at V and 8 bases at J, with 15 bases between the two ends. CDR3 sequence reads: CASSRLNLGDIQYF. The CDR3, as DNA: TGTGCCAGCTCACGCTTAAATCTTGGGGACATTCAGTACTTC.

This sequence joins TRBV6-5 and TRBJ2-7; D perhaps matches TRBD2 (6 bases). Trimming pared 8 bases from V and 6 bases from J, leaving 11 bases between. This CDR3 region has 11 residues. CDR1 and CDR2 (germline): MNHEY, SVGAGI. CDR3 loop: CASSRRGEQYF. In nucleotides, the CDR3 is TGTGCCAGCTCTCGGAGGGGCGAGCAGTACTTC.

The chain employs TRBV28 and TRBJ1-4, with no clear D. Trimming took off 5 bases at V and 0 bases at J, with 13 bases between the two ends. This CDR3 is built from 16 residues. Germline V gives CDR1 MDHEN, CDR2 SYDVKM. CDR3: CASSPDWSATNEKLFF. In nucleotides, the CDR3 is TGTGCCAGCAGTCCCGACTGGAGTGCAACTAATGAAAAACTGTTTTTT.

This chain uses TRBV30 with TRBJ2-1; possibly TRBD1 or TRBD2 for D (5 bases each). CDR1 and CDR2 from the germline V gene are GTSNPN and SVGIG (reference sequence). The CDR3 spans 20 residues. V lost 3 bases to trimming and J lost 0 bases, with 27 bases between them. The CDR3 coding sequence is TGTGCCTGGAGCTCCTCGTGGCGAAGAGGGACCTCTAGCTCCTACAATGAGCAGTTCTTC. Encoded protein: CAWSSSWRRGTSSSYNEQFF.

The chain links TRBV5-1 to TRBJ1-2; D call uncertain. Trimming took 3 bases from V and 6 from J, leaving 18 bases between them. Germline V gene data show CDR1 as SGHRS and CDR2 as YFSETQ. The CDR3 has 15 residues. The CDR3 DNA reads TGCGCCAGCAGCTCGGCGTGGGTTTCTGGCCATGGCTACACCTTC. Translation gives CASSSAWVSGHGYTF. Filled out from reference TRBV5-1 and TRBJ1-2, the complete variable domain reads KAGVTQTPRYLIKTRGQQVTLSCSPISGHRSVSWYQQTPGQGLQFLFEYFSETQRNKGNFPGRFSGRQFSNSRSEMNVSTLELGDSALYLCASSSAWVSGHGYTFGSGTRLTVV.

The rearrangement uses TRBV7-9 and TRBJ2-3; 8 nucleotides match TRBD1. This CDR3 has 16 residues. Germline V lookup: CDR1 SEHNR, CDR2 FQNEAQ (reference sequence). V lost 1 base, J lost 2 bases, and 5 bases stayed unmatched. The CDR3 loop reads CASSLGTGQLTDTQYF. CDR3 in DNA: TGTGCCAGCAGCTTAGGGACAGGGCAACTCACAGATACGCAGTATTTT.

This clone was seen only once. The chain combines TRBV19 with TRBJ1-1; TRBD1 matches 7 bases. After removal of 6 bases from V and 4 bases from J, the junction contained 5 bases not matched to a gene. Germline V gene sequence: CDR1 LNHDA, CDR2 SQIVND (reference sequence). This CDR3 has 13 residues. CDR3 nucleotide sequence: TGTGCCAGTAGCGGACAGGTTAGCACTGAAGCTTTCTTT. It codes for CASSGQVSTEAFF.

The chain is built from TRBV11-2 and TRBJ2-7; D is unresolved. V lost 5 bases to trimming and J lost 0 bases, with 14 bases between them. The germline gives CDR1 SGHAT, CDR2 FQNNGV. The CDR3 covers 15 residues. The CDR3 here is CASSPQYESSYEQYF. CDR3 DNA: TGTGCCAGCAGCCCGCAATACGAAAGCTCCTACGAGCAGTACTTC.

This sequence joins TRBV18 and TRBJ2-5; D is unclear. Germline-derived CDR1 and CDR2 are KGHSH and LQKENI. The ends were cut back, 5 bases at V and 3 bases at J, with 10 bases in the middle. The CDR3 covers 13 residues. CDR3: CASSSAAEETQYF. The CDR3 nucleotides are TGTGCCAGCTCATCGGCAGCTGAAGAGACCCAGTACTTC.

The chain is built from TRBV5-1 and TRBJ1-2; tentatively, D is TRBD1 (6 bases). CDR1 is SGHRS and CDR2 is YFSETQ in the germline V gene. Trimming took off 7 bases at V and 2 bases at J, with 15 bases between the two ends. This CDR3 has 14 amino acids. The CDR3 loop is CASSNRATNYGYTF. DNA of the CDR3: TGCGCCAGCTCGAACAGGGCCACCAACTATGGCTACACCTTC. The full variable domain, in which reference TRBV5-1 and TRBJ1-2 provide the parts outside the CDR3, is KAGVTQTPRYLIKTRGQQVTLSCSPISGHRSVSWYQQTPGQGLQFLFEYFSETQRNKGNFPGRFSGRQFSNSRSEMNVSTLELGDSALYLCASSNRATNYGYTFGSGTRLTVV.

This chain connects TRBV25-1 to TRBJ2-7, with D maybe TRBD2 (5 bases). V shed 7 bases and J shed 0 bases, with 13 bases lying between them. The CDR3 spans 14 residues. Looked up from germline, CDR1 is MGHDK and CDR2 is SYGVNS. CDR3 amino acids: CASTRGQPSYEQYF. The CDR3 coding sequence is TGTGCCAGCACCCGGGGTCAGCCCTCCTACGAGCAGTACTTC.